This TCR beta chain originates from a study of human T cells and chemical hapten exposure. The study's findings and limits: Expanded TCRs produced significantly more large CDR3 similarity clusters than controls did. Donors in the study had alopecia, meaning their immune response may differ from healthy people's.

In the authors' workflow: A per-sample median of around 88,000 TCRs was observed, with counts ranging from 23,224 to 690,600. One entry per CDR3 protein results from TCRdb running MiXCR on the RACE reads. The V and J calls come from TCRdb's annotation, not from the publication. The sample carries 45,000 to 60,000 distinct CDR3 sequences, about an eighth recorded once. Documented time point: patch test 3, about 24 weeks after DPC sensitization. Treatment denoted: therapeutic diphenylcyclopropenone sensitization with weekly scalp DPC. Blood sampling preceded each patch test application. Between the trimmed V and J ends, which lost 3 bases and 0 bases, there was a span of 9 bases. Per germline, CDR1 SGHVS and CDR2 FQNEAQ. The CDR3 has 14 amino acids. In the case of this clonotype: Its antigen is as yet unknown.

V usage is TRBV7-8 and J usage is TRBJ2-7, with D hard to call. The source material was whole blood, sampled in connection with sensitization to the hapten diphenylcyclopropenone (DPC). This receptor was identified in a man aged 25-45 years with alopecia areata. Some clones in this sample may be carry-over from other donors' samples. The CDR3 DNA reads TGTGCCAGCAGCTTCCAGAGGAGCTCCTACGAGCAGTACTTC. Encoded protein: CASSFQRSSYEQYF.